The 12 T cell receptor beta chains below were found in one sample sequenced in a study of beta chain features in type 1 diabetes. Whole-study findings and limits: When Type 1 diabetes patients were examined, their TCRB CDR3s proved moderately but significantly shorter in all four CD4+ subsets.

For these receptors, no antigen is known. Investigators reverse transcribed all isolated RNA, so they sequenced expressed TCRB transcripts. Some clones are missing from TCRdb's copy, which holds only in-frame ones; the method was immunoSEQ multiplex PCR. This sample has around 300,000 clones; over 14% occur once, and the top ten carry approximately 0.015%. Material for sequencing was naive CD4+ T cells from blood. The receptors originated from a man aged 18 to 30 with type 1 diabetes.

The rearrangement links TRBV19 to TRBJ1-5, with a weak D call TRBD1 (5 bases). The CDR3 contains 14 residues. Germline CDR1 LNHDA, CDR2 SQIVND (reference sequence). V dropped 3 bases and J dropped 7 bases, with 13 bases sitting between them. The CDR3 coding sequence is TGTGCCAGTAGTATTAAGCAGGGAAGCCAGCCCCAGCATTTT. Its translation is CASSIKQGSQPQHF. Complete variable domain (other parts from reference TRBV19 and TRBJ1-5): DGGITQSPKYLFRKEGQNVTLSCEQNLNHDAMYWYRQDPGQGLRLIYYSQIVNDFQKGDIAEGYSVSREKKESFPLTVTSAQKNPTAFYLCASSIKQGSQPQHFGDGTRLSIL.

The V call is TRBV7-2, the J call TRBJ2-7; 7 positions agree with TRBD1. Germline CDR1 and CDR2: SGHTA and FQGNSA. The J segment lost 5 bases and the V segment lost 1 base, leaving 8 bases of the junction unmatched. This CDR3 comprises 15 residues. CDR3 loop: CASSLVVSTGNEQYF. The CDR3 coding sequence is TGTGCCAGCAGCTTAGTAGTCTCGACAGGGAACGAGCAGTACTTC.

The J gene is TRBJ2-2, the V gene TRBV7-7; the D gene is possibly TRBD2 (5 bases). This CDR3 is built from 15 residues. With 2 bases removed from V and 2 bases from J, the gap between germline ends came to 9 bases. Germline V gives CDR1 SSHAT, CDR2 FNYEAQ (reference sequence). CDR3 nucleotide sequence: TGTGCCAGCAGCTTACGACTAACAAACACCGGGGAGCTGTTTTTT. Translating gives CASSLRLTNTGELFF.

Only a few counts were recorded for this clone. This sequence joins TRBV9 and TRBJ2-2, with TRBD2 matching over 12 bases. There are 16 residues in the CDR3. The trim removed 4 bases at V and 6 bases at J, leaving 7 bases unmatched. Germline loops: CDR1 SGDLS, CDR2 YYNGEE. The DNA of the CDR3 is TGTGCCAGCAGCCTTTCTAGCGGGGGGGCCGCCGGGGAGCTGTTTTTT. Amino acids: CASSLSSGGAAGELFF.

This clone has a single count. The rearrangement uses TRBV4-1 and TRBJ2-7; the D is unclear. V dropped 0 bases and J dropped 3 bases, with 9 bases sitting between them. This CDR3 contains 14 residues. Germline V lookup: CDR1 MGHRA, CDR2 YSYEKL. CDR3 region: CASSQDQQNYEQYF. The DNA for the CDR3 is TGCGCCAGCAGCCAAGATCAACAGAACTACGAGCAGTACTTC.

This clone was detected a few times. The V and J genes are TRBV12-5 and TRBJ2-3; 14 bases map to TRBD2. Germline CDR1 and CDR2: LGHNT and FRNRAP. Trimming removed 11 bases from V and 4 bases from J; junction bases left unmatched: 2. CDR3 length: 13 amino acids. CDR3 in DNA: TGTGCTTCGGGACTAGCGGGAGCAGATACGCAGTATTTT. It translates to CASGLAGADTQYF.

This sequence joins TRBV19 and TRBJ2-3; D is ambiguous. Germline V CDR1 and CDR2: LNHDA, SQIVND (reference sequence). Trimming shortened V by 1 base and J by 2 bases, and 7 bases separated the two germline ends. CDR3 length: 14 amino acids. In DNA form, the CDR3 reads TGTGCCAGTAGTATAGTGGGCCTCACAGATACGCAGTATTTT. This sequence encodes CASSIVGLTDTQYF.

This clone was counted a few times. The rearrangement links TRBV11-2 to TRBJ2-1; 10 bases fit TRBD2. With 1 base clipped from V and 4 bases from J, the junction kept 1 base outside the gene matches. Germline loops: CDR1 SGHAT, CDR2 FQNNGV. CDR3 size: 15 residues. CDR3 DNA sequence: TGTGCCAGCAGCTTAGGGACTAGCGGATACAATGAGCAGTTCTTC. Amino acid sequence: CASSLGTSGYNEQFF.

A few counts support this clone. V usage is TRBV29-1 and J usage is TRBJ2-3, with D possibly TRBD2 on 6 matching bases. V gave up 4 bases and J gave up 2 bases, with 10 bases separating them. Per germline, CDR1 SQVTM and CDR2 ANQGSEA. The CDR3 is 13 residues long. The CDR3, as DNA: TGCAGCGTTGCTAGCGACCTCACAGATACGCAGTATTTT. Translated, it gives CSVASDLTDTQYF.

This clone was recorded a few times. This rearrangement joins TRBV7-9 to TRBJ2-3; D not certain. The CDR3 covers 15 residues. Trimming stripped 5 bases from V and 0 bases from J, with 12 bases between. Germline lookup yields CDR1 SEHNR and CDR2 FQNEAQ (reference sequence). CDR3 sequence (DNA): TGTGCCAGCAGCCGCACTTTAGCTAGCACAGATACGCAGTATTTT. Translating gives CASSRTLASTDTQYF.

This clone has just a few counts. This chain connects TRBV9 to TRBJ1-2, with D possibly matching TRBD1 (6 bases). The CDR3 runs 18 residues. The germline V gene has CDR1 SGDLS and CDR2 YYNGEE. V shed 4 bases and J shed 2 bases, with 24 bases lying between them. CDR3 loop: CASSKSSWGLGTNYGYTF. For the CDR3, the DNA is TGTGCCAGCAGCAAATCTTCCTGGGGGTTGGGGACAAACTATGGCTACACCTTC.

This clone was seen a few times. V gene TRBV5-1 combines with J gene TRBJ2-7; D is unresolved. The CDR3 has 15 residues. Germline V gene lookup returns CDR1 SGHRS and CDR2 YFSETQ. V was trimmed by 4 bases and J by 6 bases, leaving 20 bases between them. CDR3 loop: CASSLVSERLTEQYF. For the CDR3, the DNA is TGCGCCAGCAGCCTAGTATCGGAGAGACTGACCGAGCAGTACTTC.